This T cell receptor (beta chain) is drawn from a study of blood T cell repertoires in COVID-19. Background on the study: Sources were T cells, B-cell-depleted T cells, or PBMCs; the material itself was cDNA or gDNA.

Categorization into cohorts depended on clinical history that participants reported. Recovered Cohort 3 donors showed two negative PCRs, clearance, or symptom resolution. Germline CDR1 is SNHLY and CDR2 is FYNNEI. The CDR3 extends over 18 amino acids. Losses at the gene ends were 4 bases for V and 1 base for J; bases not matched to a gene: 10. In the original analysis: Researchers report that nucleated cell counts were estimated from reference gene primer amplification. Assay used: immunoSEQ multiplex PCR; TCRdb lists only in-frame clones, some missing. V and J calls and clone size follow that table, whereas D and trimming were derived from the DNA. The data contain about 380,000 clones, roughly 91% of them seen just once; the ten biggest clones take up 1.2%.

This chain uses TRBV2 with TRBJ1-5; 10 bases fit TRBD1. Sequenced input: PBMCs or T cells enriched from blood (not recorded which). This clonotype originated in a young woman who had recovered from COVID-19. Here the CDR3 reads CASSGGTGESWSNQPQHF. CDR3 nucleotides: TGTGCCAGCAGTGGAGGGACAGGGGAATCCTGGAGCAATCAGCCCCAGCATTTT.